This T cell receptor (beta chain) emerged from a study of blood T cell repertoires in COVID-19. Study-level information: The United States, Italy and Spain were the sources of the acute and convalescent COVID-19 samples. PBMCs, B-cell-depleted T cells, or T cells were the source of the cDNA or gDNA that made up the material.

Original methodology: Nucleated cell counts were estimated from reference gene primer amplification. Clones were sequenced by immunoSEQ multiplex PCR, and TCRdb holds only the in-frame ones, with some missing. V, J and clone size are taken as reported in that table, and D and trimming were inferred from the DNA itself. The top ten hold 3.4% of the sample, which has approximately 92,000 clones, around 81% seen once. The source is a man aged 45-65 years with acute or convalescent COVID-19. What was sequenced was peripheral blood.

CDR3: CASSLSVQRRPPDTQYF. The CDR3 nucleotides are TGTGCCAGCAGTTTATCGGTGCAGCGTCGTCCCCCAGATACGCAGTATTTT. The J gene is TRBJ2-3, the V gene TRBV27, with D hard to call. CDR1 is MNHEY, CDR2 SMNVEV, per germline (reference sequence). Between the trimmed V and J ends, which lost 0 bases and 4 bases, there was a span of 17 bases. CDR3 length equals 17 residues.